Listed below are T cell receptor beta chains from one sample, sequenced in a study of cytomegalovirus exposure and HLA in healthy donors. Clones were read by immunoSEQ multiplex PCR, and TCRdb kept only the in-frame ones, dropping some. The data show about 200,000 clones, and the top ten clones hold about 0.9%. Input material: PBMCs. The origin of the receptors is a woman aged 30 to 39 in good health and CMV-seropositive. Each CDR3 is given with its conserved first and last residue. Each record gives: D gene, CDR3 length, V gene, J gene, CDR3 protein, CDR3 DNA. D genes are given only for firm matches.

d_gene: NA; len: 13; v_gene: TRBV7-9; j_gene: TRBJ1-1; CDR3aa: CASLLTVNTEAFF; CDR3nt: TGTGCCAGCCTCCTAACAGTGAACACTGAAGCTTTCTTT
d_gene: TRBD1; len: 13; v_gene: TRBV29-1; j_gene: TRBJ2-1; CDR3aa: CSVRQGAGNEQFF; CDR3nt: TGCAGCGTTAGACAGGGGGCGGGCAATGAGCAGTTCTTC
d_gene: TRBD2; len: 14; v_gene: TRBV10-3; j_gene: TRBJ2-3; CDR3aa: CASRERGGPDTQYF; CDR3nt: TGTGCCAGCCGAGAGCGGGGGGGCCCAGATACGCAGTATTTT
d_gene: NA; len: 15; v_gene: TRBV5-1; j_gene: TRBJ2-7; CDR3aa: CASSLGPFSTYEQYF; CDR3nt: TGCGCCAGCAGCTTGGGGCCTTTCTCCACCTACGAGCAGTACTTC
d_gene: NA; len: 15; v_gene: TRBV9; j_gene: TRBJ1-2; CDR3aa: CASSVGTAENYGYTF; CDR3nt: TGTGCCAGCAGCGTAGGGACAGCTGAAAACTATGGCTACACCTTC
d_gene: NA; len: 15; v_gene: TRBV11-3; j_gene: TRBJ2-7; CDR3aa: CASSLFGGSSYEQYF; CDR3nt: TGTGCCAGCAGCTTATTCGGAGGAAGCTCCTACGAGCAGTACTTC
d_gene: NA; len: 13; v_gene: TRBV30; j_gene: TRBJ1-5; CDR3aa: CAFDSGGNQPQHF; CDR3nt: TGTGCCTTCGACAGCGGGGGCAATCAGCCCCAGCATTTT
d_gene: TRBD2; len: 13; v_gene: TRBV5-1; j_gene: TRBJ2-7; CDR3aa: CASQIERDYEQYF; CDR3nt: TGCGCCAGCCAGATCGAGCGGGACTACGAGCAGTACTTC
d_gene: NA; len: 13; v_gene: TRBV7-2; j_gene: TRBJ2-5; CDR3aa: CASSFSREETQYF; CDR3nt: TGTGCCAGCAGCTTTTCTAGAGAAGAGACCCAGTACTTC
d_gene: TRBD1; len: 12; v_gene: TRBV18; j_gene: TRBJ2-1; CDR3aa: CASSADRGAQFF; CDR3nt: TGTGCCAGCTCAGCAGACAGGGGGGCGCAGTTCTTC
d_gene: NA; len: 17; v_gene: TRBV5-1; j_gene: TRBJ1-3; CDR3aa: CASSLDGAGSTGNTIYF; CDR3nt: TGCGCCAGCAGCTTGGACGGCGCCGGGTCAACTGGAAACACCATATATTTT
d_gene: NA; len: 12; v_gene: TRBV29-1; j_gene: TRBJ1-5; CDR3aa: CSAALFNEAQHF; CDR3nt: TGCAGCGCCGCCCTCTTTAACGAGGCCCAGCATTTT
d_gene: NA; len: 12; v_gene: TRBV5-4; j_gene: TRBJ1-3; CDR3aa: CASGYRADTIYF; CDR3nt: TGTGCCAGCGGTTACAGGGCTGACACCATATATTTT
d_gene: TRBD2; len: 18; v_gene: TRBV4-1; j_gene: TRBJ2-3; CDR3aa: CASSSRLAGGGVTDTQYF; CDR3nt: TGCGCCAGCAGCTCCCGGCTAGCGGGGGGCGGGGTGACAGATACGCAGTATTTT
d_gene: NA; len: 11; v_gene: TRBV2; j_gene: TRBJ2-7; CDR3aa: CASKYTGEEYF; CDR3nt: TGTGCCAGCAAATACACAGGGGAGGAGTACTTC
d_gene: TRBD2; len: 17; v_gene: TRBV5-4; j_gene: TRBJ2-1; CDR3aa: CASSLAFAAVAGHEQFF; CDR3nt: TGTGCCAGCAGCTTGGCCTTTGCCGCAGTAGCGGGACATGAGCAGTTCTTC
d_gene: NA; len: 12; v_gene: TRBV15; j_gene: TRBJ2-5; CDR3aa: CAVQLDQETQYF; CDR3nt: TGTGCCGTACAGTTGGACCAAGAGACCCAGTACTTC
d_gene: NA; len: 15; v_gene: TRBV7-9; j_gene: TRBJ1-2; CDR3aa: CASSLGSAGVEGYTF; CDR3nt: TGTGCCAGCAGCTTAGGATCGGCAGGGGTGGAAGGCTACACCTTC
d_gene: TRBD1; len: 15; v_gene: TRBV7-2; j_gene: TRBJ2-7; CDR3aa: CASSSRQGAPGEQYF; CDR3nt: TGTGCCAGCAGCTCACGACAGGGGGCCCCTGGCGAGCAGTACTTC
d_gene: TRBD2; len: 17; v_gene: TRBV5-1; j_gene: TRBJ2-1; CDR3aa: CASSFGSGLAGYNEQFF; CDR3nt: TGCGCCAGCAGCTTTGGATCCGGACTAGCGGGTTACAATGAGCAGTTCTTC
d_gene: TRBD1; len: 14; v_gene: TRBV2; j_gene: TRBJ1-5; CDR3aa: CASNDRGLNQPQHF; CDR3nt: TGTGCCAGCAACGACAGGGGCCTCAATCAGCCCCAGCATTTT
d_gene: TRBD1; len: 16; v_gene: TRBV5-4; j_gene: TRBJ2-2; CDR3aa: CASSLGWDRNTGELFF; CDR3nt: TGTGCCAGCAGCCTTGGGTGGGACAGGAACACCGGGGAGCTGTTTTTT